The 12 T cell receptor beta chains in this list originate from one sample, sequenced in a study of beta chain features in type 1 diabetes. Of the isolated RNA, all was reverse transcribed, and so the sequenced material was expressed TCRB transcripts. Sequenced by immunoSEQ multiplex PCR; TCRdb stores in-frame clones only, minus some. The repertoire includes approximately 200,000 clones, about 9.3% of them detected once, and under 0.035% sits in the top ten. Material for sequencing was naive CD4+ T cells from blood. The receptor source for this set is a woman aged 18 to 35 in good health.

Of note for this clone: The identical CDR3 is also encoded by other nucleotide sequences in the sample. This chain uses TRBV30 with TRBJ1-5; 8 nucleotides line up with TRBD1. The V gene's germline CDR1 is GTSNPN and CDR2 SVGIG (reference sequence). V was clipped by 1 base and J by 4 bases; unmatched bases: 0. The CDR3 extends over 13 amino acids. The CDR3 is CAWSGQGNQPQHF. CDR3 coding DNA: TGTGCCTGGAGTGGACAGGGGAATCAGCCCCAGCATTTT. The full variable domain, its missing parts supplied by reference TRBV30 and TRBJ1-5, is SQTIHQWPATLVQPVGSPLSLECTVEGTSNPNLYWYRQAAGRGLQLLFYSVGIGQISSEVPQNLSASRPQDRQFILSSKKLLLSDSGFYLCAWSGQGNQPQHFGDGTRLSIL.

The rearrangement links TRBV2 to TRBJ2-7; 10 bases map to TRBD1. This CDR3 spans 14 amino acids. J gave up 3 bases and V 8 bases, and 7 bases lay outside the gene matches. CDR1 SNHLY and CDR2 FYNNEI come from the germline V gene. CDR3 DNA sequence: TGTGCCAGCCAGAGGGACAGGGGAAGCTACGAGCAGTACTTC. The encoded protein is CASQRDRGSYEQYF.

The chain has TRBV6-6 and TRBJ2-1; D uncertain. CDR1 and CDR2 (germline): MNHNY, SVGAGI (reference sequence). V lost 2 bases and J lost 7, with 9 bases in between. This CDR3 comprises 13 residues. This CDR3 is CASSYPQKNEQFF. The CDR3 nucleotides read TGTGCCAGCAGTTACCCGCAGAAGAATGAGCAGTTCTTC.

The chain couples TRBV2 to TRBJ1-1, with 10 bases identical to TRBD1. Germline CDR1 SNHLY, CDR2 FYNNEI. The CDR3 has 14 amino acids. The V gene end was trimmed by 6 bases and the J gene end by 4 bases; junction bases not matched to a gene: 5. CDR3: CASRGQGTGTEAFF. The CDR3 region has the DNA TGTGCCAGCAGGGGACAGGGGACGGGCACTGAAGCTTTCTTT.

The CDR3 nucleotides are TGTGCCTCACAAACCCCAACAGGGATCTCCTATGGCTACACCTTC. The encoded protein is CASQTPTGISYGYTF. The genes are TRBV30 and TRBJ1-2, with a weak D call TRBD1 (6 bases). This CDR3 is 15 amino acids long. Looked up from germline, CDR1 is GTSNPN and CDR2 is SVGIG (reference sequence). Trimming stripped 7 bases from V and 4 bases from J, with 22 bases between.

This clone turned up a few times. CDR3 in DNA: TGCAGCGTTGTCGAGGGATATAGCAATCAGCCCCAGCATTTT. It encodes CSVVEGYSNQPQHF. V gene TRBV29-1 combines with J gene TRBJ1-5; D gene ambiguous. This CDR3 spans 14 amino acids. CDR1 and CDR2 from the germline V gene are SQVTM and ANQGSEA. Trimming stripped 4 bases from V and 0 bases from J, with 10 bases between.

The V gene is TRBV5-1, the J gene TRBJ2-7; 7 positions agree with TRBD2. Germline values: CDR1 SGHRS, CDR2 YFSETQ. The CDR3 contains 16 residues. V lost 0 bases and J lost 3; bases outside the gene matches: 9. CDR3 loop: CASSLDWGGSGYEQYF. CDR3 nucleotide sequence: TGCGCCAGCAGCTTGGATTGGGGCGGGAGCGGCTACGAGCAGTACTTC.

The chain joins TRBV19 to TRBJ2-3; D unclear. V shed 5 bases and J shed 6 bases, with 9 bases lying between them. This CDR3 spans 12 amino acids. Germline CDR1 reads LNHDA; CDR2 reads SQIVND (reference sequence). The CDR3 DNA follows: TGTGCCAGTAGTGATGAAGCGGATACGCAGTATTTT. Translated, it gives CASSDEADTQYF. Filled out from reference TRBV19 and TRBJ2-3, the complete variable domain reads DGGITQSPKYLFRKEGQNVTLSCEQNLNHDAMYWYRQDPGQGLRLIYYSQIVNDFQKGDIAEGYSVSREKKESFPLTVTSAQKNPTAFYLCASSDEADTQYFGPGTRLTVL.

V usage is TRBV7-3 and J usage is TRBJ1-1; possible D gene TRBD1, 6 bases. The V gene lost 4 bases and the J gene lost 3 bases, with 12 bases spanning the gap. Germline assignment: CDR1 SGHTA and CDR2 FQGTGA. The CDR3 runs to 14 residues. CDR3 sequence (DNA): TGTGCCAGCAGCTCCACAGGGAAAGACACTGAAGCTTTCTTT. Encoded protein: CASSSTGKDTEAFF.

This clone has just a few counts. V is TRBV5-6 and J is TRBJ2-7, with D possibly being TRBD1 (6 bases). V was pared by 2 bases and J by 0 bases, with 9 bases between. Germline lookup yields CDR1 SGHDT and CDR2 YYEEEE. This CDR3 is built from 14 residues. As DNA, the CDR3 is TGTGCCAGCAGCTTCAGGGGACCCTCCTACGAGCAGTACTTC. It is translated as CASSFRGPSYEQYF. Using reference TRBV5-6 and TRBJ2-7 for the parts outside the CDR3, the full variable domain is DAGVTQSPTHLIKTRGQQVTLRCSPKSGHDTVSWYQQALGQGPQFIFQYYEEEERQRGNFPDRFSGHQFPNYSSELNVNALLLGDSALYLCASSFRGPSYEQYFGPGTRLTVT.

The CDR3 DNA follows: TGCAGCGTCGGACCGAAGGGAGGGGGGGGTCCCGGGGAGCTGTTTTTT. Amino acids: CSVGPKGGGGPGELFF. The chain uses TRBV29-1 and TRBJ2-2, with D possibly being TRBD2 (7 bases). Trimming took 6 bases from V and 6 from J, leaving 23 bases between them. Germline assignment: CDR1 SQVTM and CDR2 ANQGSEA. This CDR3 is 16 amino acids long.

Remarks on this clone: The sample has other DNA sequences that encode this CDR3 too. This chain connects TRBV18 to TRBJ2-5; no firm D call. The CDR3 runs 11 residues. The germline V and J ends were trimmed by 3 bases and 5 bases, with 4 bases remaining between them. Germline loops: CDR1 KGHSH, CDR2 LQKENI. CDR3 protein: CASSPRETQYF. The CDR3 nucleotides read TGTGCCAGCTCACCGAGGGAGACCCAGTACTTC.